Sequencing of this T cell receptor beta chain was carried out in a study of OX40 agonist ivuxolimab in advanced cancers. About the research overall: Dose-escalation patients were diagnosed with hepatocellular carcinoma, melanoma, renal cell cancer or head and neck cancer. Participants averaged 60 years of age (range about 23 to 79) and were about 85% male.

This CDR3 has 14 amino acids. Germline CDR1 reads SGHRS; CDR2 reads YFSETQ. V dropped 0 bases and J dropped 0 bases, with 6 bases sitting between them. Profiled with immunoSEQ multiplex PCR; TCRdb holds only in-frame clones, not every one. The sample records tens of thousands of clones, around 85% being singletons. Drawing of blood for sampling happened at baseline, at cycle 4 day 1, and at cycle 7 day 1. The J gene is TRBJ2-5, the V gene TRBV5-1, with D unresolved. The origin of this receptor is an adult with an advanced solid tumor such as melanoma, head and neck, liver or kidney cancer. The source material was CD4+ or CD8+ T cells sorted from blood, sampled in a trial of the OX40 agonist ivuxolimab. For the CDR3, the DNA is TGCGCCAGCAGCTTGGTCAGCTACCAAGAGACCCAGTACTTC. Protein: CASSLVSYQETQYF.